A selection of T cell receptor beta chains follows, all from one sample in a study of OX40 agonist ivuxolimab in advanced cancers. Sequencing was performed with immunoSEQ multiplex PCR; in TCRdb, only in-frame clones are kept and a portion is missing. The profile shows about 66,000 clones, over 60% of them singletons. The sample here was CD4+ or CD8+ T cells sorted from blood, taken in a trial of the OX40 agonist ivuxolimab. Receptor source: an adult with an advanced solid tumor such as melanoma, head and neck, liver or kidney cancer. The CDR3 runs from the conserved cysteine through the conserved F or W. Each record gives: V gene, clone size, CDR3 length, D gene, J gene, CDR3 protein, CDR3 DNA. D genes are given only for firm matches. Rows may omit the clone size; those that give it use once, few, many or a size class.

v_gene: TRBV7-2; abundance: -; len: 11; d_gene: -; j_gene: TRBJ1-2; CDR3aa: CASSPRYGYTF; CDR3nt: TGTGCCAGCAGCCCCCGCTATGGCTACACCTTC
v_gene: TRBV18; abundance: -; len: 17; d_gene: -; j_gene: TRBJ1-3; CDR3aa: CASSPQEGGTSGNTIYF; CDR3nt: TGTGCCAGCTCACCCCAGGAGGGGGGTACCTCTGGAAACACCATATATTTT
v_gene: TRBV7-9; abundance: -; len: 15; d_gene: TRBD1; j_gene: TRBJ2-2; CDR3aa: CASSFLTGDTGELFF; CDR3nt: TGTGCCAGCAGCTTTCTGACAGGGGACACCGGGGAGCTGTTTTTT
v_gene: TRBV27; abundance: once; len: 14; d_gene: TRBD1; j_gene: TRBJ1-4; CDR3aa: CASSNDRVGEKLFF; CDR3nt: TGTGCCAGCAGTAATGACAGGGTGGGTGAAAAACTGTTTTTT
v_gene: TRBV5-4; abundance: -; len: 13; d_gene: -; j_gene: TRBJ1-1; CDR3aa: CASSLWGNTEAFF; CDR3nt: TGTGCCAGCAGCTTGTGGGGGAACACTGAAGCTTTCTTT
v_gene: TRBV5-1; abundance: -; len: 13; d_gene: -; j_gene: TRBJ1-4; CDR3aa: CASSLDINEKLFF; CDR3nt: TGCGCCAGCAGCTTGGACATCAATGAAAAACTGTTTTTT
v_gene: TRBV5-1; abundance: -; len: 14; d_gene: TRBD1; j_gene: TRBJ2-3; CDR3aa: CASSFQGAGDTQYF; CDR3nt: TGCGCCAGCAGCTTCCAGGGGGCAGGAGATACGCAGTATTTT
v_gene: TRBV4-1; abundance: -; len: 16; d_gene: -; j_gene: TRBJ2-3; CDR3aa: CASSQVGGGAGDTQYF; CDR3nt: TGCGCCAGCAGCCAAGTTGGAGGGGGGGCAGGGGATACGCAGTATTTT
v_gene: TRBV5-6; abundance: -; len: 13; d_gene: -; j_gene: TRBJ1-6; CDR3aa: CASSLAGSGPLHF; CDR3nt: TGTGCCAGCAGCTTGGCGGGGAGCGGACCCCTCCACTTT
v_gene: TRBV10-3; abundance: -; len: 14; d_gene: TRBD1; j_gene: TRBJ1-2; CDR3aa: CAISLTGPNYGYTF; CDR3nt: TGTGCCATCAGCCTGACAGGGCCCAACTATGGCTACACCTTC
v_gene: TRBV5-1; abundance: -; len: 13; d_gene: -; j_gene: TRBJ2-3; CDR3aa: CASSLDQIQEQTF; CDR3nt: TGCGCCAGCAGCCTAGACCAGATTCAGGAACAGACTTTT
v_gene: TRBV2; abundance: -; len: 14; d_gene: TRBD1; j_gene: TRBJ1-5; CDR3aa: CASNRDRENQPQHF; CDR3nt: TGTGCCAGCAACCGGGACAGGGAGAATCAGCCCCAGCATTTT
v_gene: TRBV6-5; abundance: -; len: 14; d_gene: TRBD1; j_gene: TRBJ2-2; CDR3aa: CASRRQGAGGELFF; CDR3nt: TGTGCCAGCAGGCGACAGGGGGCTGGCGGGGAGCTGTTTTTT
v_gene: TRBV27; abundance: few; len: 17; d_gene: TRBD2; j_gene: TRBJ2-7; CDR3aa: CASSLKPSGVRAYEQYF; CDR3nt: TGTGCCAGCAGTTTAAAGCCTAGCGGAGTCAGGGCCTACGAGCAGTACTTC
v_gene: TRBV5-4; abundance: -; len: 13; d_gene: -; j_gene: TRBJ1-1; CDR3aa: CASRTSLNTEAFF; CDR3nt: TGTGCCAGCAGGACAAGCCTGAACACTGAAGCTTTCTTT
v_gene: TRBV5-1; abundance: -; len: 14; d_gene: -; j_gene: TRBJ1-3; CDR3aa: CASSLTGYGNTIYF; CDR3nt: TGCGCCAGCAGCTTGACAGGGTACGGAAACACCATATATTTT
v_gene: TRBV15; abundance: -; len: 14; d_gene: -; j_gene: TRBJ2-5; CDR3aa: CATSRGAGAETQYF; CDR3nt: TGTGCCACCAGCAGAGGAGCAGGGGCGGAGACCCAGTACTTC
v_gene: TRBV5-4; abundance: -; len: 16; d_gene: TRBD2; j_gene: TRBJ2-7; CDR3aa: CASSKMASGRAYEQYF; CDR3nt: TGTGCCAGCAGTAAAATGGCTAGCGGGAGGGCCTACGAGCAGTACTTC
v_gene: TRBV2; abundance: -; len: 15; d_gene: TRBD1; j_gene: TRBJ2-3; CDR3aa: CASSAGGQGADTQYF; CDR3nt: TGTGCCAGCAGTGCGGGGGGACAGGGGGCAGATACGCAGTATTTT
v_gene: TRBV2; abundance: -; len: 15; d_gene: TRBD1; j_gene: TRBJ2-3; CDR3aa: CASSARTGTADTQYF; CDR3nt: TGTGCCAGCAGTGCCCGGACAGGGACAGCAGATACGCAGTATTTT
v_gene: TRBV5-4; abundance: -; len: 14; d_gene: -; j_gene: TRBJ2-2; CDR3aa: CASSLGGETGELFF; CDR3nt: TGTGCCAGCAGCTTGGGTGGGGAAACCGGGGAGCTGTTTTTT
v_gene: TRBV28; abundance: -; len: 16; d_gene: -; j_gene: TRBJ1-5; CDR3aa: CASSSAGTDSNQPQHF; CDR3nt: TGTGCCAGCAGTTCCGCCGGGACGGATAGCAATCAGCCCCAGCATTTT
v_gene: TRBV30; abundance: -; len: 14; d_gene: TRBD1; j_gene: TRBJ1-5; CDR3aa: CAWSTGTGGQPQHF; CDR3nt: TGTGCCTGGAGCACAGGGACAGGGGGGCAGCCCCAGCATTTT
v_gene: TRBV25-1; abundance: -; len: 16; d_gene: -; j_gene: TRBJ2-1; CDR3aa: CASSEGGTPVYNEQFF; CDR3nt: TGTGCCAGCAGTGAGGGGGGCACTCCGGTCTACAATGAGCAGTTCTTC
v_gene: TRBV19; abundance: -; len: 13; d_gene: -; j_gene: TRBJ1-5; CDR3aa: CASSMTVREPQHF; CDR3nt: TGTGCCAGTAGTATGACAGTCAGGGAGCCCCAGCATTTT
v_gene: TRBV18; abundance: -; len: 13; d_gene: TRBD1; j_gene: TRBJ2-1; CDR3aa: CASAGQGFDEQFF; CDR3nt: TGTGCCAGCGCAGGACAGGGGTTCGATGAGCAGTTCTTC
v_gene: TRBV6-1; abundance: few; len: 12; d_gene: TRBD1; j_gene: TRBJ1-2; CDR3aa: CASGTGRGGYTF; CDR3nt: TGTGCCAGCGGGACAGGGAGGGGCGGCTACACCTTC
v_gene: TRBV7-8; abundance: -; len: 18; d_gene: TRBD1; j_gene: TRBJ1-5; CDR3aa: CASSPLPGTGAFNQPQHF; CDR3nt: TGTGCCAGCAGCCCGCTTCCCGGGACAGGGGCTTTCAATCAGCCCCAGCATTTT
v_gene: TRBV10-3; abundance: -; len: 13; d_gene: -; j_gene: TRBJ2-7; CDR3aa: CASGPDSSYEQYF; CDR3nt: TGTGCCAGTGGACCCGACAGCTCCTACGAGCAGTACTTC
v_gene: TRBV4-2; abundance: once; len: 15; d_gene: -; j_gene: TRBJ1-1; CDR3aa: CASSQDWGRDTEAFF; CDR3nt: TGTGCCAGCAGCCAAGATTGGGGCAGGGACACTGAAGCTTTCTTT
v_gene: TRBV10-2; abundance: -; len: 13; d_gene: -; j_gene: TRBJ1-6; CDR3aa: CASSESPDSPLHF; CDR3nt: TGCGCCAGCAGTGAGTCCCCAGATTCACCCCTCCACTTT
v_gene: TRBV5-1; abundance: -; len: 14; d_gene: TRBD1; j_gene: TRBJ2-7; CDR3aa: CASREQTGSYEQYF; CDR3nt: TGCGCCAGCAGGGAGCAGACAGGGTCCTACGAGCAGTACTTC
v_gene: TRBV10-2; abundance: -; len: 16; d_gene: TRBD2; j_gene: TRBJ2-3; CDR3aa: CASSRGGFGLSDTQYF; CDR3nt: TGCGCCAGCAGCCGGGGGGGCTTCGGGCTCTCAGATACGCAGTATTTT
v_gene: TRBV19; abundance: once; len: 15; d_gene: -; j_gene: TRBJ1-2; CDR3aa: CASSIGPTVNYGYTF; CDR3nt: TGTGCCAGTAGTATCGGCCCGACAGTTAACTATGGCTACACCTTC
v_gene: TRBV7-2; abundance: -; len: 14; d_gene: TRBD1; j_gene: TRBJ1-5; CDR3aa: CASSADRGDLPQHF; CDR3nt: TGTGCCAGCAGCGCAGACAGGGGGGACCTGCCCCAGCATTTT
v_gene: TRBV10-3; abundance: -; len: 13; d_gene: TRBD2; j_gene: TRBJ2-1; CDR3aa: CATGTSGNNEQFF; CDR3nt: TGTGCCACCGGGACTAGCGGAAACAATGAGCAGTTCTTC
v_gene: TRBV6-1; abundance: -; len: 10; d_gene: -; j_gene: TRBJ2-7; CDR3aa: CASSAYEQYF; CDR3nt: TGTGCCAGCAGTGCCTACGAGCAGTACTTC
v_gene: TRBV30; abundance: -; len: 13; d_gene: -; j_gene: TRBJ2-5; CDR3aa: CAWRNQGVETQYF; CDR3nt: TGTGCCTGGAGGAATCAGGGTGTAGAGACCCAGTACTTC
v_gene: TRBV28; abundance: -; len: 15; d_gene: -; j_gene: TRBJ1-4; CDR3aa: CASSLLQPGNEKLFF; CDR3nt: TGTGCCAGCAGTTTACTGCAGCCCGGTAATGAAAAACTGTTTTTT
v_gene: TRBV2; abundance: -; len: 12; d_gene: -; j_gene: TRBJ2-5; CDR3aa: CASSAVLGTQYF; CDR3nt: TGTGCCAGCAGTGCGGTTCTGGGGACCCAGTACTTC
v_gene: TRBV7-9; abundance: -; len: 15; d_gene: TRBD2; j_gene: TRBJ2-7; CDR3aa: CASSPGTSGTDEQYF; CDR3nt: TGTGCCAGCAGCCCCGGGACTAGCGGGACCGACGAGCAGTACTTC
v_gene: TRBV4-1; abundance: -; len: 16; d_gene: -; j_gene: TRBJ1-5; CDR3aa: CASSQGLTTVNQPQHF; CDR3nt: TGCGCCAGCAGCCAAGGTCTCACGACAGTCAATCAGCCCCAGCATTTT